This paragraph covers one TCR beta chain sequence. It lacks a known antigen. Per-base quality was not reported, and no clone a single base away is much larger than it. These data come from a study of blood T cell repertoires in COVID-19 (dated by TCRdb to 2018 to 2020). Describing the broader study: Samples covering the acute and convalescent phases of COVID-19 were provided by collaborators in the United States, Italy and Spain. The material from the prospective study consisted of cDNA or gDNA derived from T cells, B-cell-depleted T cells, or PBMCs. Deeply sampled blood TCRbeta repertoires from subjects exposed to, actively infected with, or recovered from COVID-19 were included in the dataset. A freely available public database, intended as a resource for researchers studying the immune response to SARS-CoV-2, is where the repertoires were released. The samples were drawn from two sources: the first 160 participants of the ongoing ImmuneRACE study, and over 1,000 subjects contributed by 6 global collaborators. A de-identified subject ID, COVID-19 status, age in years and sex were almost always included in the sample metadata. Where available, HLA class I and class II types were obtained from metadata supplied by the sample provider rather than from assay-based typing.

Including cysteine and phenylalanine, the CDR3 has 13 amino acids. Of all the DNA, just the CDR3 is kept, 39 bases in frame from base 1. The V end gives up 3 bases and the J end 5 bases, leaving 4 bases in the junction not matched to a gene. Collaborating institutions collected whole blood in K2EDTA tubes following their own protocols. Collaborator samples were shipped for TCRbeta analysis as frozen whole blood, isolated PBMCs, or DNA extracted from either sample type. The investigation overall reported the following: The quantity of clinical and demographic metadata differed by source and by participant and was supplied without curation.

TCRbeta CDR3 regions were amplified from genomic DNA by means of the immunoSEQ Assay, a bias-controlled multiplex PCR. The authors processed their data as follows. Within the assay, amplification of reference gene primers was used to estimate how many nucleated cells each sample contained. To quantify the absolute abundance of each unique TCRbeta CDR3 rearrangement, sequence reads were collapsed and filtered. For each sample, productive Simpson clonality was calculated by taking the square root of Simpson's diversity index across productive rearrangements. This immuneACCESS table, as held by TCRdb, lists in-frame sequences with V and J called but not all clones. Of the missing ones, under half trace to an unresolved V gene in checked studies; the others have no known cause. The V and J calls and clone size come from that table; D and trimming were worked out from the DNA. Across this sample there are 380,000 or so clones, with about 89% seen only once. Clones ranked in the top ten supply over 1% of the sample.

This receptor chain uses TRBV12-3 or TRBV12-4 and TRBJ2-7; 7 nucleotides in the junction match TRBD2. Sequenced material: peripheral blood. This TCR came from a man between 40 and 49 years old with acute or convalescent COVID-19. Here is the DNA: TGTGCCAGCAGTTTGGGAGGGTCGGACGAGCAGTACTTC. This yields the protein CASSLGGSDEQYF.